These 14 T cell receptor beta chains originate from one sample sequenced in a study of a mutant IDH1 vaccine in newly diagnosed glioma. Profiled with immunoSEQ multiplex PCR; TCRdb holds only in-frame clones, not every one. The sample lists 110,000 or so clones; under 90% were seen once. Regarding time point: week 11, during vaccination. Vaccination used 300 ug of mutant IDH1 20-mer peptide per dose, with topical imiquimod. Their cognate antigens are unknown. The input for sequencing was PBMCs, taken from a glioma patient whose treatment included an IDH1 peptide vaccine. The receptors shown here come from a woman aged 45-59 years with glioma.

The rearrangement uses TRBV11-2 and TRBJ2-2; TRBD1 might be the D (6 bases). V lost 1 base and J lost 2, with 11 bases in between. Germline CDR1 and CDR2: SGHAT and FQNNGV. The CDR3 sequence is 16 residues long. CDR3: CASSLGTRGNTGELFF. DNA for the CDR3: TGTGCCAGCAGCTTAGGGACCAGGGGAAACACCGGGGAGCTGTTTTTT.

This chain uses TRBV5-1 with TRBJ2-5; weak D call: TRBD2 (7 bases). The germline V gene has CDR1 SGHRS and CDR2 YFSETQ. The V and J ends lost 7 bases and 1 base respectively, with 14 bases between them. This CDR3 comprises 14 residues. CDR3 nucleotide sequence: TGCGCCAGCGGACGGGGGGCAGTCCAAGAGACCCAGTACTTC. Its translation is CASGRGAVQETQYF.

This chain connects TRBV6-5 to TRBJ1-1; no reliable D call. The ends were cut back, 4 bases at V and 3 bases at J, with 9 bases in the middle. Germline CDR1 is MNHEY and CDR2 is SVGAGI. The CDR3 length is 13 residues. For the CDR3, the DNA is TGTGCCAGCAGTTTGGACGGTTACACTGAAGCTTTCTTT. Translation: CASSLDGYTEAFF.

The chain employs TRBV5-6 and TRBJ2-2, with D possibly TRBD2 on 6 matching bases. This CDR3 contains 13 residues. Trimming left V 4 bases short and J 6 bases short, with 10 bases between. Germline CDR1 and CDR2: SGHDT and YYEEEE. The CDR3 sequence: CASSGGGAGELFF. The CDR3 coding sequence is TGTGCCAGCAGCGGCGGAGGGGCCGGGGAGCTGTTTTTT.

V is TRBV9 and J is TRBJ2-3; no reliable D call. This CDR3 has 15 residues. Per the germline V gene, CDR1 is SGDLS and CDR2 is YYNGEE. Trimming left V 0 bases short and J 0 bases short, with 8 bases between. CDR3 region: CASSVELPSTDTQYF. The CDR3 coding sequence is TGTGCCAGCAGCGTAGAGCTTCCTAGCACAGATACGCAGTATTTT. The variable domain in full, completed from reference TRBV9 and TRBJ2-3, reads DSGVTQTPKHLITATGQRVTLRCSPRSGDLSVYWYQQSLDQGLQFLIQYYNGEERAKGNILERFSAQQFPDLHSELNLSSLELGDSALYFCASSVELPSTDTQYFGPGTRLTVL.

The DNA of the CDR3 is TGTGCCAGCAGCGCCTTCCAAAGCAGGTCGTCTAGGGGCTACACCTTC. This sequence encodes CASSAFQSRSSRGYTF. This chain uses TRBV9 with TRBJ1-2, with D unclear. Trimming took off 3 bases at V and 8 bases at J, with 23 bases between the two ends. Germline V gene sequence: CDR1 SGDLS, CDR2 YYNGEE. The CDR3 covers 16 residues.

The rearrangement uses TRBV2 and TRBJ1-5; 9 bases agree with TRBD1. Germline lookup yields CDR1 SNHLY and CDR2 FYNNEI. This CDR3 is built from 14 residues. The V gene end was trimmed by 7 bases and the J gene end by 5 bases; junction bases not matched to a gene: 6. The CDR3 region is CASTGGQGYQPQHF. Written as DNA, the CDR3 is TGTGCCAGCACAGGGGGACAGGGTTATCAGCCCCAGCATTTT.

The chain has TRBV2 and TRBJ2-6; D is unclear. The V end lost 6 bases, the J end lost 0 bases, and 9 bases lay between the germline ends. The germline gives CDR1 SNHLY, CDR2 FYNNEI. The CDR3 loop spans 15 amino acids. The CDR3 here is CASSREGSGANVLTF. DNA for the CDR3: TGTGCCAGCAGCAGAGAAGGCTCTGGGGCCAACGTCCTGACTTTC.

The chain recombines TRBV6-6 with TRBJ2-1, with D possibly being TRBD1 (7 bases). CDR1 MNHNY and CDR2 SVGAGI come from the germline V gene (reference sequence). The CDR3 is 13 residues long. V lost 0 bases to trimming and J lost 13 bases, with 13 bases between them. The CDR3 sequence: CASSYSGGTAQFF. The DNA of the CDR3 is TGTGCCAGCAGTTACTCGGGCGGGACAGCCCAGTTCTTC.

J is TRBJ2-3 and V is TRBV19; possible D gene TRBD2, 7 bases. The germline V gene encodes CDR1 LNHDA and CDR2 SQIVND (reference sequence). CDR3 length equals 15 residues. Trimming took off 5 bases at V and 8 bases at J, with 20 bases between the two ends. In DNA form, the CDR3 reads TGTGCCAGTAGTGCGGGGGCGATGGCCTATGGTACGCAGTATTTT. It yields the protein CASSAGAMAYGTQYF.

V usage is TRBV5-1 and J usage is TRBJ1-2; D gene ambiguous. Germline V gene data show CDR1 as SGHRS and CDR2 as YFSETQ. With 2 bases removed from V and 4 bases from J, the gap between germline ends came to 9 bases. The CDR3 contains 13 residues. CDR3 residues: CASSFHQLYGYTF. The CDR3 bases are TGCGCCAGCAGCTTCCACCAACTCTATGGCTACACCTTC.

This clone appeared once. This chain joins TRBV23-1 and TRBJ1-5; no definite D call. TRBV23-1 is treated as an ORF (open reading frame) with a function not yet certain. This CDR3 has 16 amino acids. V was clipped by 6 bases and J by 1 base, with 16 bases between them. The CDR3 loop reads CASSLIRWRSNQPQHF. The CDR3 DNA reads TGCGCCAGCAGCCTGATTAGGTGGAGGAGCAATCAGCCCCAGCATTTT.

Comment on this clone: The same CDR3 can be traced to other DNA sequences in this sample. The CDR3, as DNA: TGTGCCAGCAGTTTTTTGTCAGGCACAGATACGCAGTATTTT. Its protein is CASSFLSGTDTQYF. The chain carries TRBV28 and TRBJ2-3, with D unresolved. Trimming removed 3 bases at V and 1 base at J, with 8 bases between. Germline V gene data show CDR1 as MDHEN and CDR2 as SYDVKM. The CDR3 contains 14 residues.

The gene calls are TRBV5-1 and TRBJ2-1; maybe TRBD2 (5 bases). CDR1 and CDR2 (germline): SGHRS, YFSETQ. CDR3 length: 14 residues. Trimming took off 2 bases at V and 6 bases at J, with 12 bases between the two ends. The CDR3 region has the DNA TGCGCCAGCAGCTTCGGGTCCCGGGGCAATGAGCAGTTCTTC. Translating gives CASSFGSRGNEQFF.